The subject of this entry is one T cell receptor beta chain. Trimming pared 6 bases from V and 2 bases from J, leaving 16 bases between. The CDR3 consists of 15 residues. Germline CDR1 SGHRS, CDR2 YFSETQ. This sample stems from a study of cytotoxic CD8 clonotypes in ibrutinib-treated CLL. The overall study: Partial response was seen in about 24 patients and complete response in 2; after median roughly 66 months, roughly 14 stayed remitted, about 12 progressed.

Assay: immunoSEQ multiplex PCR; the TCRdb copy retains only in-frame clones and omits some. The sample lists under 200,000 clones; 81% were seen once. This material consisted of PBMCs, taken after 12 months of ibrutinib treatment. This clonotype was sampled from a human donor with chronic lymphocytic leukemia. The gene calls are TRBV5-1 and TRBJ2-3; TRBD2 is a possible D gene (5 bases). The CDR3 bases are TGCGCCAGCACCCCGGCGGGCGGAAACACAGATACGCAGTATTTT. It is translated as CASTPAGGNTDTQYF. The complete variable domain, with remaining parts taken from reference TRBV5-1 and TRBJ2-3, reads KAGVTQTPRYLIKTRGQQVTLSCSPISGHRSVSWYQQTPGQGLQFLFEYFSETQRNKGNFPGRFSGRQFSNSRSEMNVSTLELGDSALYLCASTPAGGNTDTQYFGPGTRLTVL.